These 27 T cell receptor beta chains were all obtained from the same sample, sequenced in a study of graft-versus-host responses after intestinal transplantation. The table came from immunoSEQ multiplex PCR; TCRdb's copy has only in-frame clones and leaves some out. The sample records 20,000 to 25,000 clones, nearly 90% being singletons. The input for sequencing was PBMCs, taken about 63 days after intestinal transplantation. The receptors were gathered from a human patient who received an intestinal transplant, so some T cells may come from the graft donor.

This clone has only one observation. The chain employs TRBV27 and TRBJ1-2, with D uncertain. Germline V gene lookup returns CDR1 MNHEY and CDR2 SMNVEV (reference sequence). Trimming removed 3 bases from V and 4 bases from J, with 9 bases in between. The CDR3 has 13 residues. In DNA form, the CDR3 reads TGTGCCAGCAGTTTGGCAGGAGCCTATGGCTACACCTTC. This gives the protein CASSLAGAYGYTF.

The chain joins TRBV7-6 to TRBJ2-1, with D maybe TRBD2 (5 bases). The CDR3 totals 15 residues. Trimming took off 5 bases at V and 2 bases at J, with 13 bases between the two ends. Germline V CDR1 and CDR2: SGHVS, FNYEAQ. The DNA of the CDR3 is TGTGCCAGCAGCGCCAACGGGAACGCCTACAATGAGCAGTTCTTC. This codes for CASSANGNAYNEQFF. Using reference TRBV7-6 and TRBJ2-1 for the parts outside the CDR3, the full variable domain is GAGVSQSPRYKVTKRGQDVALRCDPISGHVSLYWYRQALGQGPEFLTYFNYEAQQDKSGLPNDRFSAERPEGSISTLTIQRTEQRDSAMYRCASSANGNAYNEQFFGPGTRLTVL.

This chain uses TRBV7-2 with TRBJ2-7, with 8 bases fitting TRBD1. Germline CDR1 and CDR2: SGHTA and FQGNSA. CDR3 length equals 13 residues. After removal of 5 bases from V and 5 bases from J, the junction contained 5 bases not matched to a gene. Here the CDR3 DNA reads TGTGCCAGCAGCCGAGACAGGGGCGACGAGCAGTACTTC. Residues: CASSRDRGDEQYF.

This clone appeared a few times. V usage is TRBV6-1 and J usage is TRBJ2-1; TRBD1 aligns across 7 bases. Trimming at V came to 2 bases and at J to 5 bases, leaving 12 bases not matched to a gene. The CDR3 loop spans 17 amino acids. Germline V gene lookup returns CDR1 MNHNS and CDR2 SASEGT. The CDR3 sequence: CASSESIVGTDDNEQFF. In DNA, the CDR3 is TGTGCCAGCAGTGAATCAATCGTCGGGACAGACGACAATGAGCAGTTCTTC.

This sequence joins TRBV6-4 and TRBJ2-3; 9 bases align to TRBD2. Losses at the gene ends were 2 bases for V and 0 bases for J; bases not matched to a gene: 3. Germline assignment: CDR1 MRHNA and CDR2 SNTAGT. CDR3 length equals 16 residues. The CDR3 DNA follows: TGTGCCAGCAGTGACGTAGCGGGGGAGAGCACAGATACGCAGTATTTT. It translates to CASSDVAGESTDTQYF.

The chain uses TRBV30 and TRBJ2-7; D gene ambiguous. The V gene's germline CDR1 is GTSNPN and CDR2 SVGIG (reference sequence). The ends were cut back, 1 base at V and 2 bases at J, with 9 bases in the middle. The CDR3 is made up of 13 amino acids. As DNA, the CDR3 is TGTGCCTGGAGTGCGTACAGCACCTACGAGCAGTACTTC. It translates to CAWSAYSTYEQYF.

J is TRBJ1-2 and V is TRBV30; perhaps TRBD1 as D (6 bases). The CDR3 is made up of 14 amino acids. The germline gives CDR1 GTSNPN, CDR2 SVGIG (reference sequence). Trimming took off 3 bases at V and 3 bases at J, with 14 bases between the two ends. The CDR3: CAWRDNRVDYGYTF. CDR3 coding DNA: TGTGCCTGGAGAGATAACAGGGTGGACTATGGCTACACCTTC.

The gene calls are TRBV19 and TRBJ2-1, with D possibly being TRBD2 (6 bases). CDR1 is LNHDA, CDR2 SQIVND, per germline (reference sequence). The germline V and J ends were trimmed by 5 bases and 2 bases, with 19 bases remaining between them. This CDR3 comprises 17 residues. The CDR3 is CASSFAGSFGTYNEQFF. DNA for the CDR3: TGTGCCAGTAGTTTCGCGGGGAGCTTCGGTACCTACAATGAGCAGTTCTTC.

The V call is TRBV29-1, the J call TRBJ1-4; D unresolved. The CDR3 has 13 residues. CDR1 is SQVTM and CDR2 is ANQGSEA in the germline V gene. Trimming pared 2 bases from V and 1 base from J, leaving 5 bases between. For the CDR3, the DNA is TGCAGCGTTGAATGGAAAACTAATGAAAAACTGTTTTTT. Translation: CSVEWKTNEKLFF.

V is TRBV7-9 and J is TRBJ1-1, with 10 nucleotides matching TRBD1. With V trimmed by 5 bases and J by 0 bases, 9 bases remained unmatched. CDR1 is SEHNR, CDR2 FQNEAQ, per germline (reference sequence). The CDR3 runs 17 residues. In nucleotides, the CDR3 is TGTGCCAGCAGCCCCATCCGGACAGGGGGTATGAACACTGAAGCTTTCTTT. Protein product: CASSPIRTGGMNTEAFF.

The sample holds a few counts of this clone. This chain uses TRBV27 with TRBJ2-7; D possibly corresponds to TRBD2 (6 bases). Per the germline V gene, CDR1 is MNHEY and CDR2 is SMNVEV (reference sequence). This CDR3 is built from 13 residues. V was trimmed by 2 bases and J by 10 bases, leaving 15 bases between them. The CDR3 region has the DNA TGTGCCAGCAGTTTAGATCTCGGGGGAATACAGTACTTC. It codes for CASSLDLGGIQYF.

The chain combines TRBV4-3 with TRBJ1-1; D possibly corresponds to TRBD1 (5 bases). The CDR3 loop spans 14 amino acids. Germline V gives CDR1 LGHNA, CDR2 YSLEER. The V and J ends lost 3 bases and 3 bases respectively, with 11 bases between them. DNA for the CDR3: TGCGCCAGCAGCCAGCAGGGTGGGGACACTGAAGCTTTCTTT. It translates to CASSQQGGDTEAFF.

The chain employs TRBV7-2 and TRBJ2-3; D is perhaps TRBD2 (5 bases). The CDR3 length is 13 residues. Germline values: CDR1 SGHTA, CDR2 FQGNSA. V was clipped by 2 bases and J by 6 bases, with 9 bases between them. The CDR3, as DNA: TGTGCCAGCAGCTTAAGAGGGATTGATACGCAGTATTTT. Amino acids: CASSLRGIDTQYF. Combining the CDR3 with reference TRBV7-2 and TRBJ2-3 gives the whole variable domain GAGVSQSPSNKVTEKGKDVELRCDPISGHTALYWYRQSLGQGLEFLIYFQGNSAPDKSGLPSDRFSAERTGGSVSTLTIQRTQQEDSAVYLCASSLRGIDTQYFGPGTRLTVL.

This rearrangement joins TRBV6-1 to TRBJ1-2; 9 bases fit TRBD1. The CDR3 has 15 residues. Germline V lookup: CDR1 MNHNS, CDR2 SASEGT. With V trimmed by 2 bases and J by 4 bases, 5 bases remained unmatched. The CDR3: CASSEPGQGGYGYTF. CDR3 nucleotide sequence: TGTGCCAGCAGTGAACCGGGACAGGGTGGCTATGGCTACACCTTC.

The chain links TRBV27 to TRBJ1-2, with a tentative D call TRBD1 (6 bases). V lost 4 bases, J lost 4 bases, and 16 bases lay in between. The germline V gene has CDR1 MNHEY and CDR2 SMNVEV (reference sequence). This CDR3 is 15 amino acids long. CDR3 nucleotide sequence: TGTGCCAGCAGTTCCTCTAGGACAGCCGTCTATGGCTACACCTTC. Amino acid sequence: CASSSSRTAVYGYTF.

The chain couples TRBV27 to TRBJ2-2; the D is unclear. Germline CDR1 MNHEY, CDR2 SMNVEV (reference sequence). The CDR3 extends over 14 amino acids. Between the trimmed V and J ends, which lost 5 bases and 4 bases, there was a span of 11 bases. CDR3 amino acids: CASSKTTVTGELFF. CDR3 DNA: TGTGCCAGCAGTAAAACGACGGTCACCGGGGAGCTGTTTTTT.

V and J are TRBV30 and TRBJ2-3; 10 nucleotides match TRBD1. This CDR3 region has 15 residues. J gave up 5 bases and V 0 bases, and 5 bases lay outside the gene matches. Germline V CDR1 and CDR2: GTSNPN, SVGIG (reference sequence). The CDR3 DNA is TGTGCCTGGAGTGTACCCGGGACAGGGGAAGATACGCAGTATTTT. Its protein product is CAWSVPGTGEDTQYF.

The V gene is TRBV29-1, the J gene TRBJ2-7, with unresolved D. Looked up from germline, CDR1 is SQVTM and CDR2 is ANQGSEA. The CDR3 contains 12 residues. Trimming removed 5 bases from V and 1 base from J, with 9 bases in between. CDR3 region: CSVLTGSYEQYF. DNA of the CDR3: TGCAGCGTTTTAACCGGGTCCTACGAGCAGTACTTC.

The chain carries TRBV18 and TRBJ1-3, with TRBD1 matching 8 bases. The CDR3 is made up of 19 amino acids. Per germline, CDR1 KGHSH and CDR2 LQKENI. The J segment lost 2 bases and the V segment lost 4 bases, leaving 16 bases of the junction unmatched. CDR3 bases: TGTGCCAGCTCACTGACCCGGGACAGGTCTGGTACGACTGGAAACACCATATATTTT. Encoded protein: CASSLTRDRSGTTGNTIYF. Supplemented by reference TRBV18 and TRBJ1-3, the full variable domain reads NAGVMQNPRHLVRRRGQEARLRCSPMKGHSHVYWYRQLPEEGLKFMVYLQKENIIDESGMPKERFSAEFPKEGPSILRIQQVVRGDSAAYFCASSLTRDRSGTTGNTIYFGEGSWLTVV.

The V and J genes are TRBV7-9 and TRBJ2-1; D remains ambiguous. The CDR3 contains 9 residues. Per the germline V gene, CDR1 is SEHNR and CDR2 is FQNEAQ (reference sequence). Trimming removed 8 bases at V and 8 bases at J, with 4 bases between. CDR3 DNA sequence: TGTGCCAGCGGGCATGAGCAGTTCTTC. Its protein is CASGHEQFF.

This clone was counted between two and nine times. V gene TRBV7-9 combines with J gene TRBJ2-3, with 7 bases that match TRBD1. The CDR3 is 16 amino acids. Germline V CDR1 and CDR2: SEHNR, FQNEAQ (reference sequence). J was trimmed by 0 bases and V by 5 bases; bases with no gene match: 8. The CDR3 reads CASSDRGTVSTDTQYF. CDR3 bases: TGTGCCAGCAGCGATCGTGGGACAGTAAGCACAGATACGCAGTATTTT.

The V gene is TRBV10-3, the J gene TRBJ2-1; 12 bases are a match to TRBD2. Germline values: CDR1 ENHRY, CDR2 SYGVKD. The junction had 10 bases not matched to a gene; V was cut back by 6 bases and J by 10 bases. The CDR3 has 15 residues. The CDR3 sequence is CAIRASSGGAEEQFF. CDR3 DNA: TGTGCCATCAGAGCCTCTAGCGGGGGGGCCGAGGAGCAGTTCTTC.

CDR3: CASRPQGTNEKLFF. The DNA for the CDR3 is TGCGCCAGCAGACCTCAGGGTACTAATGAAAAACTGTTTTTT. The rearrangement uses TRBV5-1 and TRBJ1-4; perhaps TRBD1 as D (5 bases). CDR1 and CDR2 from the germline V gene are SGHRS and YFSETQ. V was cut by 5 bases and J by 2 bases, with 10 bases left in between. The CDR3 contains 14 residues.

This clone was picked up a small number of times. The chain links TRBV4-1 to TRBJ1-5, with D unclear. The V end was cut by 2 bases, the J end by 9 bases, with 14 bases between. The CDR3 is made up of 14 amino acids. The germline CDR1 and CDR2 sequences are MGHRA and YSYEKL. CDR3 nucleotides: TGCGCCAGCAGCCAATGGGAGGGTAGTCGGCCCCAGCATTTT. This encodes CASSQWEGSRPQHF.

This clone was observed a single time. The rearrangement links TRBV13 to TRBJ2-1; the match to TRBD1 covers 10 bases. This CDR3 has 14 amino acids. With V trimmed by 5 bases and J by 4 bases, 2 bases remained unmatched. CDR1 is PRHDT and CDR2 is FYEKMQ in the germline V gene (reference sequence). This CDR3 is CASSEDRGYNEQFF. The CDR3 DNA reads TGTGCCAGCAGCGAGGACAGGGGGTACAATGAGCAGTTCTTC.

This sequence joins TRBV7-6 and TRBJ2-7, with 14 bases that match TRBD2. The V segment lost 1 base and the J segment 1 base; nucleotides outside the gene matches: 6. Germline V lookup: CDR1 SGHVS, CDR2 FNYEAQ. CDR3 size: 18 residues. The CDR3 here is CASSLGGLAGVRSYEQYF. The CDR3 nucleotides read TGTGCCAGCAGCTTAGGGGGACTAGCGGGGGTAAGGTCCTACGAGCAGTACTTC.

In its sample, this clone was seen a few times. The chain joins TRBV6-5 to TRBJ1-3; D gene uncertain. The CDR3 extends over 15 amino acids. Trimming took off 0 bases at V and 0 bases at J, with 6 bases between the two ends. CDR1 is MNHEY, CDR2 SVGAGI, per germline. CDR3 DNA sequence: TGTGCCAGCAGTTACTCACGGGCCTCTGGAAACACCATATATTTT. Translating gives CASSYSRASGNTIYF.